This T cell receptor beta chain came from a study of blood T cells in healthy people across ages. Looked up from germline, CDR1 is SGHRS and CDR2 is YFSETQ. There are 15 residues in the CDR3. The authors ran a second PCR of 7 to 11 cycles using a sample-barcoded 5' primer and a J-beta primer mix. One entry per CDR3 protein, called by TCRdb with MiXCR from the 5' RACE reads. The sample consists of around 1,500,000 distinct CDR3 sequences, around two fifths of them appearing once. The receptor was isolated from a young woman in good health. The chain uses TRBV5-1 and TRBJ2-1; D uncertain. The last part of the DNA fits TRBJ2-7 better; the J call may be wrong. Sequences were obtained from blood. Here the CDR3 reads CASSQTPRSYNEQYF. The CDR3 DNA reads as TGCGCCAGCAGCCAAACCCCCCGCTCCTACAATGAGCAGTACTTC.